This T cell receptor beta chain was found in a study of OX40 agonist ivuxolimab in advanced cancers. This CDR3 spans 13 amino acids. V lost 8 bases and J lost 0, with 10 bases in between. CDR1 is SNHLY, CDR2 FYNNEI, per germline. The data were produced by immunoSEQ multiplex PCR, yet TCRdb's version contains in-frame clones alone and is incomplete. The sample shows roughly 62,000 clones, 85% of them seen only once. Source: CD4+ or CD8+ T cells sorted from blood, taken in a trial of the OX40 agonist ivuxolimab. The chain couples TRBV2 to TRBJ1-1; D is unresolved. The sequence was collected from an adult with an advanced solid tumor such as melanoma, head and neck, liver or kidney cancer. This CDR3 reads CASGGSMNTEAFF. The DNA for the CDR3 is TGTGCCAGCGGTGGGAGTATGAACACTGAAGCTTTCTTT.